Listed below are T cell receptor beta chains from one sample, sequenced in a study of Graves' ophthalmopathy and Graves' hyperthyroidism. One entry per CDR3 protein, called by TCRdb with MiXCR from the multiplex PCR reads. The sample yields under 350,000 distinct CDR3 sequences, roughly 15% seen once. The sample comprised peripheral blood. Source of these receptors: an adult man with Graves' ophthalmopathy. Each CDR3 is given with its conserved first and last residue. The D gene is left open where the match is weak. Size tells how often a clone was seen (once, few, many) or the class of an expanded clone, and some rows leave it out.

J gene	D gene	CDR3 length	clone size	V gene	CDR3 protein	CDR3 DNA
TRBJ1-2	TRBD1	17	many	TRBV5-6	CASRSAGQGAQGYGYTF	TGTGCCAGCAGGAGCGCGGGACAGGGGGCGCAGGGCTATGGCTACACCTTC
TRBJ1-1	TRBD1	12	NA	TRBV4-2	CASAGQGYRAFF	TGTGCCAGCGCGGGACAGGGGTATAGAGCTTTCTTT
TRBJ2-4	NA	19	many	TRBV11-2	CASSLEGLRGRVAKNIQYF	TGTGCCAGCAGCTTAGAGGGGCTCAGGGGACGAGTTGCCAAAAACATTCAGTACTTC
TRBJ2-5	NA	13	many	TRBV20-1	CSATRDNQETQYF	TGCAGTGCGACCCGGGACAACCAAGAGACCCAGTACTTC
TRBJ1-2	TRBD1	14	many	TRBV5-6	CASIPGGRSYGYTF	TGTGCCAGCATCCCAGGGGGAAGGAGCTATGGCTACACCTTC
TRBJ2-2	NA	15	many	TRBV6-1	CASSGGTTSTGELFF	TGTGCCAGCAGTGGGGGGACGACGAGCACCGGGGAGCTGTTTTTT
TRBJ1-1	NA	15	many	TRBV6-1	CASSEAATQNTEAFF	TGTGCCAGCAGTGAAGCTGCAACTCAAAACACTGAAGCTTTCTTT
TRBJ1-2	NA	13	many	TRBV20-1	CSARLYTNYGYTF	TGCAGTGCTAGACTATATACCAACTATGGCTACACCTTC
TRBJ1-2	NA	12	NA	TRBV29-1	CSVETPRDGYTF	TGCAGCGTTGAAACCCCCCGTGATGGCTACACCTTC
TRBJ2-7	NA	17	few	TRBV4-1	CASSQGGRAVGSYGQYF	TGCGCCAGCAGCCAAGGAGGTCGGGCGGTGGGGTCCTACGGGCAGTACTTC
TRBJ2-7	TRBD2	16	few	TRBV11-2	CASSAGLAGGSYEQYF	TGTGCCAGCAGCGCAGGACTAGCGGGGGGAAGCTACGAGCAGTACTTC
TRBJ1-2	NA	13	many	TRBV6-5	CASRWTDLYGYTF	TGTGCCAGCAGATGGACAGACTTGTATGGCTACACCTTC
TRBJ2-2	TRBD2	15	many	TRBV4-3	CASSLEAGGSGELFF	TGCGCCAGCAGCCTTGAGGCGGGGGGCTCCGGGGAGCTGTTTTTT
TRBJ1-5	NA	13	NA	TRBV27	CATSSVEGQPQHF	TGTGCCACCTCGTCAGTCGAGGGACAGCCCCAGCATTTT
TRBJ1-5	NA	15	few	TRBV18	CASSPPGAGNQPQHF	TGTGCCAGCTCACCACCGGGGGCCGGCAATCAGCCCCAGCATTTT
TRBJ2-5	NA	15	many	TRBV15	CATSRDPRDRETQYF	TGTGCCACCAGCAGAGATCCGAGGGACCGGGAGACCCAGTACTTC
TRBJ1-5	NA	14	many	TRBV3-1	CASSPPGPNQPQHF	TGTGCCAGCAGCCCACCGGGCCCCAATCAGCCCCAGCATTTT
TRBJ2-5	TRBD2	15	many	TRBV7-9	CASSRGLAPMETQYF	TGTGCCAGCAGCAGGGGACTAGCGCCGATGGAGACCCAGTACTTC
TRBJ2-4	NA	14	many	TRBV7-2	CASSLVVDGNIQYF	TGTGCCAGCAGCTTAGTGGTAGACGGAAACATTCAGTACTTC
TRBJ1-2	TRBD1	16	many	TRBV5-1	CASRFRTGDDAYGYTF	TGCGCCAGCAGGTTCAGAACAGGGGACGATGCCTATGGCTACACCTTC
TRBJ2-2	NA	16	NA	TRBV4-1	CASSQEGGVNTGELFF	TGCGCCAGCAGCCAAGAGGGCGGGGTAAACACCGGGGAGCTGTTTTTT
TRBJ2-2	NA	15	many	TRBV12-3/TRBV12-4	CASSSTVSNTGELFF	TGTGCCAGCAGTTCGACAGTCTCGAACACCGGGGAGCTGTTTTTT
TRBJ2-5	TRBD1	15	many	TRBV15	CATSRETGQIKTQYF	TGTGCCACCAGCAGAGAGACAGGGCAGATCAAGACCCAGTACTTC
TRBJ1-2	NA	15	many	TRBV19	CASTWSAGTVYGYTF	TGTGCCAGTACCTGGAGCGCCGGGACTGTCTATGGCTACACCTTC
TRBJ2-7	TRBD1	14	many	TRBV11-2	CASSLVPGGHEQYF	TGTGCCAGCAGCTTAGTTCCAGGGGGCCACGAGCAGTACTTC
TRBJ2-2	TRBD2	15	many	TRBV7-2	CASSFSGTNTGELFF	TGTGCCAGCAGCTTTAGCGGGACGAACACCGGGGAGCTGTTTTTT
TRBJ2-7	NA	17	NA	TRBV6-5	CASSYRAVRGNHYEQYF	TGTGCCAGCAGTTACAGGGCGGTCCGAGGTAATCACTACGAGCAGTACTTC
TRBJ2-3	TRBD1	15	many	TRBV2	CASSIRQGITDTQYF	TGTGCCAGCAGTATCCGACAGGGTATCACAGATACGCAGTATTTT
TRBJ1-1	NA	11	many	TRBV20-1	CSAREELKAFF	TGCAGTGCTAGAGAGGAGCTGAAAGCTTTCTTT
TRBJ1-2	TRBD1	15	many	TRBV2	CASSPFGQGTDGYTF	TGTGCCAGCAGTCCCTTCGGACAGGGAACGGATGGCTACACCTTC
TRBJ2-7	TRBD2	15	many	TRBV27	CASSLSREGPYEQYF	TGTGCCAGCAGTTTATCCCGGGAGGGACCCTACGAGCAGTACTTC
TRBJ2-5	TRBD2	14	many	TRBV12-3/TRBV12-4	CASSPGTSVETQYF	TGTGCCAGCAGTCCCGGGACTAGCGTTGAGACCCAGTACTTC
TRBJ1-1	NA	18	many	TRBV6-1	CASSEALWVLPLNTEAFF	TGTGCCAGCAGTGAAGCGCTTTGGGTCCTACCCCTGAACACTGAAGCTTTCTTT
TRBJ1-1	NA	14	many	TRBV6-1	CASSRVQRPGEAFF	TGTGCCAGCAGTAGAGTACAGCGACCCGGGGAAGCTTTCTTT
TRBJ1-1	NA	12	many	TRBV6-1	CASSGLGTEAFF	TGTGCCAGCAGTGGCCTAGGGACTGAAGCTTTCTTT
TRBJ2-5	NA	14	NA	TRBV12-3/TRBV12-4	CASSPDRTRGTQYF	TGTGCCAGCAGCCCAGACAGGACTCGGGGGACCCAGTACTTC
TRBJ1-2	NA	12	many	TRBV12-3/TRBV12-4	CASRQTGSGYTF	TGTGCCAGCAGGCAAACAGGGAGTGGCTACACCTTC
TRBJ2-5	NA	13	many	TRBV7-2	CASSLWRGETQYF	TGTGCCAGCAGCTTATGGAGGGGAGAGACCCAGTACTTC
TRBJ2-5	NA	16	many	TRBV4-1	CASSPPGAGSLETQYF	TGCGCCAGCAGCCCACCTGGGGCAGGGTCTCTAGAGACCCAGTACTTC
TRBJ2-5	NA	14	many	TRBV6-5	CASSYSIPQETQYF	TGTGCCAGCAGTTACTCGATACCACAAGAGACCCAGTACTTC
TRBJ1-2	NA	15	few	TRBV6-1	CASSPRQNQLYGYTF	TGTGCCAGCAGTCCCCGACAGAACCAGCTGTATGGCTACACCTTC
TRBJ2-5	NA	15	many	TRBV5-5	CASSLVGLGEETQYF	TGTGCCAGCAGCTTGGTTGGCCTGGGAGAAGAGACCCAGTACTTC
TRBJ2-7	NA	16	few	TRBV11-2	CASSASRDTSSYEQYF	TGTGCCAGCAGCGCCTCCCGGGACACCTCCTCCTACGAGCAGTACTTC
TRBJ1-1	NA	15	many	TRBV28	CASSFQTGLNTEAFF	TGTGCCAGCAGTTTTCAGACAGGTCTGAACACTGAAGCTTTCTTT
TRBJ2-3	NA	12	many	TRBV12-3/TRBV12-4	CASSPTPDTQYF	TGTGCCAGCAGCCCTACTCCGGATACGCAGTATTTT
TRBJ2-5	NA	13	NA	TRBV12-3/TRBV12-4	CASRPDYIETQYF	TGTGCCAGCAGACCGGACTACATTGAGACCCAGTACTTC
TRBJ2-7	TRBD2	15	many	TRBV30	CAWSGGGTGLYEQYF	TGTGCCTGGAGCGGGGGGGGGACTGGGTTGTACGAGCAGTACTTC
TRBJ1-1	TRBD1	14	many	TRBV30	CAWRRTGMNTEAFF	TGTGCCTGGAGACGGACAGGAATGAACACTGAAGCTTTCTTT
TRBJ2-2	NA	16	many	TRBV19	CASSMLGGSNTGELFF	TGTGCCAGTAGTATGTTAGGTGGTTCGAACACCGGGGAGCTGTTTTTT
TRBJ2-6	NA	20	many	TRBV6-6	CASRPRVGRPFYSGANVLTF	TGTGCCAGCAGGCCCCGGGTTGGCAGGCCATTTTACTCTGGGGCCAACGTCCTGACTTTC
TRBJ2-5	NA	15	many	TRBV18	CASSPRHPPGETQYF	TGTGCCAGCTCACCCCGACACCCCCCGGGGGAGACCCAGTACTTC
TRBJ2-2	NA	16	many	TRBV11-1	CASSLDPGLPTGELFF	TGTGCCAGCAGCTTAGACCCAGGGCTTCCCACCGGGGAGCTGTTTTTT
TRBJ1-1	NA	12	few	TRBV28	CASSFLGVEAFF	TGTGCCAGCAGTTTCTTAGGGGTTGAAGCTTTCTTT
TRBJ1-1	NA	12	many	TRBV20-1	CSAAGLKSEAFF	TGCAGTGCGGCGGGACTAAAGTCTGAAGCTTTCTTT
TRBJ2-2	TRBD2	16	few	TRBV20-1	CSALRTSGPNTGELFF	TGCAGTGCTCTGAGGACTAGCGGCCCGAACACCGGGGAGCTGTTTTTT
TRBJ2-5	NA	15	NA	TRBV12-3/TRBV12-4	CASRLTGTLKETQYF	TGTGCCAGCAGATTGACCGGGACTTTGAAAGAGACCCAGTACTTC
TRBJ1-6	NA	15	many	TRBV13	CASSLLGQRGSPLHF	TGTGCCAGCAGCTTATTAGGACAGAGGGGTTCACCCCTCCACTTT
TRBJ2-7	NA	16	many	TRBV4-1	CASSQEGQLLSYEQYF	TGCGCCAGCAGCCAGGAGGGACAGCTCCTCTCCTACGAGCAGTACTTC
TRBJ2-5	TRBD1	14	NA	TRBV12-5	CASARQGVQETQYF	TGTGCTAGTGCGCGACAGGGCGTCCAAGAGACCCAGTACTTC